This T cell receptor beta chain was retrieved from a study of siplizumab effects on memory and regulatory T cells. This clone has just one count. V gave up 4 bases and J gave up 4 bases; unmatched junction bases: 17. CDR1 is SGHVS and CDR2 is FQNEAQ in the germline V gene. The CDR3 consists of 19 residues. Repertoires were generated with immunoSEQ multiplex PCR, while TCRdb's copy carries only in-frame clones and drops some. This sample carries about 120,000 clones, 90% to 95% of them seen once, and the ten largest clones take roughly 1.5%. The sequence was collected from a human donor in good health. This rearrangement joins TRBV7-8 to TRBJ2-5; 11 positions match TRBD2. Input material: non-Treg CD4+ T cells sorted from blood. The chain's CDR3 is CASSSIAHVTSGSRETQYF. CDR3 nucleotides: TGTGCCAGCAGCTCTATCGCCCACGTCACTAGCGGGAGCCGAGAGACCCAGTACTTC.